This TCR beta chain was found in a study of OX40 agonist ivuxolimab in advanced cancers. In the study overall: Ivuxolimab was a fully human IgG2 agonistic monoclonal antibody targeting the costimulatory receptor OX40 (CD134). Intravenous ivuxolimab was administered to patients every 2 weeks at six dose levels: 0.01, 0.1, 0.3, 1.5, 3 and 10 mg/kg. Among the approximately 50 dose-escalation patients, approximately 20 had hepatocellular carcinoma, roughly 15 melanoma, 9 renal cell carcinoma and 9 head and neck cancer. A male proportion of 75% to 85% and a mean age of roughly 55 years, ranging from 23 to 79, were recorded for the dose-escalation cohort. Patients were allowed to have had prior anti-PD-1, anti-PD-L1 or anti-CTLA-4 therapy, and 40% of the dose-escalation patients had previously received checkpoint inhibitors. Partial responses occurred in three dose-escalation patients: two with cutaneous melanoma and one with hepatocellular carcinoma. The point of sequencing TCRbeta in the periphery was to test whether ivuxolimab changed TCR sequence diversity and drove clonal T-cell expansion. The paper covers the monotherapy dose-escalation part of the phase I ivuxolimab trial, which included N of about 56 patients.

For sequencing of the TCRbeta CDR3 region, genomic DNA was extracted from the sorted cells. The immunoSEQ Assay was used for sequencing of TCRbeta CDR3 regions. TCRdb took this table from immuneACCESS and kept in-frame rearrangements with V and J called. Such tables lack part of the clones; where checked against another copy, unresolved V genes explain under half of the gap, and the rest is unexplained. The sample table holds about 37,000 clones, of which just under 85% were seen once. The top ten constitute under 45% of the sample. The trial excluded patients who had a history of autoimmune disease or were on systemic immunosuppression. In every dose cohort, peripheral blood was drawn for TCR sequencing at baseline, cycle 4 day 1, and cycle 7 day 1. The samples were taken from a phase I, first-in-human, multicenter, open-label dose-escalation trial of ivuxolimab. Adults with locally advanced or metastatic melanoma, renal cell, hepatocellular, or head and neck squamous cell carcinoma were enrolled in the trial. Before TCR sequencing, CD4+ T cells and CD8+ T cells from peripheral blood were sorted into separate populations.

V gives up 6 bases and J gives up 3 bases, and the segment between their germline ends measures 9 bases. Based on the germline V gene (reference sequence), the CDR1 and CDR2 sequences are DFQATT and SNEGSKA. From its cysteine to its phenylalanine, the CDR3 spans 11 amino acids. Here the CDR3 DNA is all that survives: 33 bases in frame from base 1. As regards this clone: Its antigen target is currently unknown. No base quality values were provided; no much bigger clone lies one nucleotide off.

Results the study describes overall, beyond this receptor: Low levels of normalized T-cell clonal expansion were also seen in some patients who did not respond. In the 0.1-3.0 mg/kg groups, partial responders had among the lowest normalized peripheral clonal expansion, particularly in CD8+ T cells. At doses from 0.1 to 3.0 mg/kg, clonal expansion was seen in both CD4+ and CD8+ blood T cells between baseline and week 6. On average, CD8+ T cells showed more expanded clones than CD4+ T cells after ivuxolimab. The antigen specificity of the peripheral T cells that underwent clonal expansion was not determined.

The chain is made from TRBV20-1 and TRBJ2-7, with no reliable assignment of the D segment. The sequenced sample was CD4+ or CD8+ T cells sorted from blood, obtained in a trial of the OX40 agonist ivuxolimab. This TCR came from an adult with an advanced solid tumor such as melanoma, head and neck, liver or kidney cancer. The nucleotides are TGCAGTGCGCAGACGGACTACGAGCAGTACTTC. This codes for CSAQTDYEQYF.